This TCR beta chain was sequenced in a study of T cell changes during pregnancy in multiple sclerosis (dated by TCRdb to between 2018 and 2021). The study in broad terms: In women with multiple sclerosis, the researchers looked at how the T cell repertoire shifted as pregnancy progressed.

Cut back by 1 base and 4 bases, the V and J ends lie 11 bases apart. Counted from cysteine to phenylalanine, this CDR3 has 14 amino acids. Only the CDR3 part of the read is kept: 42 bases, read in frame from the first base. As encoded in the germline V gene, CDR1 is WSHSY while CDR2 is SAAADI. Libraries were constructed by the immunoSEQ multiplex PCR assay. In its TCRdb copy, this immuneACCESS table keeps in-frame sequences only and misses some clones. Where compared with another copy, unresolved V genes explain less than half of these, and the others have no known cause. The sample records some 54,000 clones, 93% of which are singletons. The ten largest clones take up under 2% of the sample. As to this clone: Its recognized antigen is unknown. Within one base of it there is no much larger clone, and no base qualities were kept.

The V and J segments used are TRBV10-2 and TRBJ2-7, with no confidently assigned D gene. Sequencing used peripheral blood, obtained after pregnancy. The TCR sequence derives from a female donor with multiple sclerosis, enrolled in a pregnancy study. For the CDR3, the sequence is CASSEFGVDYEQYF. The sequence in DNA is TGCGCCAGCAGTGAGTTTGGTGTAGATTACGAGCAGTACTTC.